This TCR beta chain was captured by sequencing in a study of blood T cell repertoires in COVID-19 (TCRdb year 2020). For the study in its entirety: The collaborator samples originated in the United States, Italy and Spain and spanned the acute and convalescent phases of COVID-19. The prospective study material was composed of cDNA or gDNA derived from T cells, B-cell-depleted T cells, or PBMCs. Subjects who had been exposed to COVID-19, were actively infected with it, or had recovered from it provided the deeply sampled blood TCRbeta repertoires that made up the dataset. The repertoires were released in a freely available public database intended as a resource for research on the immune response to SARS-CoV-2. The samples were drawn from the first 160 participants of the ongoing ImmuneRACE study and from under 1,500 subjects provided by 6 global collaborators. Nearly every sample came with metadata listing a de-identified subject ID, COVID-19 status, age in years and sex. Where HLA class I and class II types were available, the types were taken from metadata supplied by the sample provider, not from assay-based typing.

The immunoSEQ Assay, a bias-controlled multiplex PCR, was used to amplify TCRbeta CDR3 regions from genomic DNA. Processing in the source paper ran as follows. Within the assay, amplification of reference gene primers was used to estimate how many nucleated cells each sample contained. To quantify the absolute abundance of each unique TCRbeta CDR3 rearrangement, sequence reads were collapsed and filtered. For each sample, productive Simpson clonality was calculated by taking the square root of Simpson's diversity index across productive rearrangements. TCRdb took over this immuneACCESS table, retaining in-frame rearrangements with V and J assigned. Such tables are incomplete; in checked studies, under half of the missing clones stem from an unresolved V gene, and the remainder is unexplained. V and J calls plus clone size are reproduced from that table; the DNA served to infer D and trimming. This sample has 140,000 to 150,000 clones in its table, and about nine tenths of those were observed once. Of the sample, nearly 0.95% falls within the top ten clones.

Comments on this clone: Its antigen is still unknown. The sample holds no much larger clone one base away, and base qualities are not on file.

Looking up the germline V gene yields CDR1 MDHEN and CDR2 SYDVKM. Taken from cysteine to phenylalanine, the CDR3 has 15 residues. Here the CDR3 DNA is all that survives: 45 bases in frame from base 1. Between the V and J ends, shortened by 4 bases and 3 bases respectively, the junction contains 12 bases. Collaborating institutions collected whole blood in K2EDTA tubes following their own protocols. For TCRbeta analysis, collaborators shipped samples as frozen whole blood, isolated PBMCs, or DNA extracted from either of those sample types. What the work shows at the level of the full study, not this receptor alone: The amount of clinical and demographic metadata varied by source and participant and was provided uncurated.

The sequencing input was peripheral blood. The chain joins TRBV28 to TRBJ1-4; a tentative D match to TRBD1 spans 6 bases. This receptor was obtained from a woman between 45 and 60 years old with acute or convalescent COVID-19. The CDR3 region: CASSYPGQPNEKLFF. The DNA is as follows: TGTGCCAGCAGTTACCCCGGACAGCCTAATGAAAAACTGTTTTTT.